Listed below are T cell receptor beta chains from one sample, sequenced in a study of naive and memory T cell subsets. TCRdb re-called the UMI-ligation and nested PCR reads through MiXCR, storing one row per CDR3 protein. The table shows 120,000 to 150,000 distinct CDR3 sequences, with 17% occurring only once. The sample taken for sequencing was naive CD4+ T cells from blood. The receptors were sampled from a human donor in good health. Each CDR3 is given with its conserved first and last residue. The order of the fields is clone size, V gene, D gene, J gene, CDR3 DNA, CDR3 protein. A D gene is named only where the DNA matches it firmly. Size tells how often a clone was seen (once, few, many) or the class of an expanded clone, and some rows leave it out.

clone_size: .; v_call: TRBV7-9; d_call: TRBD1; j_call: TRBJ2-5; cdr3_nt: TGTGCCAGCAACGATAGGGACAGGGGATCCTCGGAGACCCAGTACTTC; cdr3_aa: CASNDRDRGSSETQYF
clone_size: .; v_call: TRBV4-3; d_call: .; j_call: TRBJ2-1; cdr3_nt: TGCGCCAGCAGCCAAGAAACACAGGAGAGAAATGGGAATGAGCAGTTCTTC; cdr3_aa: CASSQETQERNGNEQFF
clone_size: few; v_call: TRBV29-1; d_call: TRBD2; j_call: TRBJ2-7; cdr3_nt: TGCAGCGTTGAAGATCCCGGGACTAGCTACGAGCAGTACTTC; cdr3_aa: CSVEDPGTSYEQYF
clone_size: few; v_call: TRBV6-2/TRBV6-3; d_call: TRBD2; j_call: TRBJ2-1; cdr3_nt: TGTGCCAGCAGCCCGGGACTAGCGGGGGAAAATGAGCAGTTCTTC; cdr3_aa: CASSPGLAGENEQFF
clone_size: .; v_call: TRBV20-1; d_call: .; j_call: TRBJ1-6; cdr3_nt: TGCAGTGCTAGATTCCAGGTCGTGGATTCACCCCTCCACTTT; cdr3_aa: CSARFQVVDSPLHF
clone_size: .; v_call: TRBV25-1; d_call: .; j_call: TRBJ2-2; cdr3_nt: TGTGCCAGCAATGGACAGACCGGGGAGCTGTTTTTT; cdr3_aa: CASNGQTGELFF
clone_size: .; v_call: TRBV12-3/TRBV12-4; d_call: .; j_call: TRBJ2-7; cdr3_nt: TGTGCCAGCAGTTTAGAACCCCATGGCTACGAGCAGTACTTC; cdr3_aa: CASSLEPHGYEQYF
clone_size: few; v_call: TRBV28; d_call: .; j_call: TRBJ1-5; cdr3_nt: TGTGCCAGCGATTGGGACAATCGGGGGGAAGGGAATCAGCCCCAGCATTTT; cdr3_aa: CASDWDNRGEGNQPQHF
clone_size: .; v_call: TRBV5-4; d_call: .; j_call: TRBJ2-2; cdr3_nt: TGTGCCAGCAGCTGGCCCTCCCACACCGTGGAGCTGTTTTTT; cdr3_aa: CASSWPSHTVELFF
clone_size: .; v_call: TRBV5-1; d_call: TRBD2; j_call: TRBJ2-1; cdr3_nt: TGCGCCAGCAGCGGGTCTAGCGGGAGGACAATCTACAATGAGCAGTTCTTC; cdr3_aa: CASSGSSGRTIYNEQFF
clone_size: .; v_call: TRBV5-6; d_call: TRBD2; j_call: TRBJ2-1; cdr3_nt: TGTGCCAGCAGCTTTACTAGCGGGTCCTACAATGAGCAGTTCTTC; cdr3_aa: CASSFTSGSYNEQFF
clone_size: few; v_call: TRBV12-5; d_call: .; j_call: TRBJ2-1; cdr3_nt: TGTGCTAGAGTTGAGGGCGTTGAGCAGTTCTTC; cdr3_aa: CARVEGVEQFF
clone_size: .; v_call: TRBV20-1; d_call: .; j_call: TRBJ2-1; cdr3_nt: TGCAGTGCTACTAGATTAGTCTACAATGAGCAGTTCTTC; cdr3_aa: CSATRLVYNEQFF
clone_size: .; v_call: TRBV6-5; d_call: TRBD1; j_call: TRBJ2-1; cdr3_nt: TGTGCCAGCAGACGTGGTTTTCGGGACAGCTCCTACAATGAGCAGTTCTTC; cdr3_aa: CASRRGFRDSSYNEQFF
clone_size: few; v_call: TRBV6-4; d_call: TRBD2; j_call: TRBJ2-2; cdr3_nt: TGTGCCAGCAGTGACTTGGCGGGGGGCACCGGGGAGCTGTTTTTT; cdr3_aa: CASSDLAGGTGELFF
clone_size: .; v_call: TRBV20-1; d_call: .; j_call: TRBJ2-5; cdr3_nt: TGCAGTGCTAGAGAAGAGGGAAAAGAGACCCAGTACTTC; cdr3_aa: CSAREEGKETQYF
clone_size: few; v_call: TRBV29-1; d_call: .; j_call: TRBJ2-5; cdr3_nt: TGCAGCGTTCATTCAGCCCAAGAGACCCAGTACTTC; cdr3_aa: CSVHSAQETQYF
clone_size: .; v_call: TRBV25-1; d_call: TRBD2; j_call: TRBJ2-7; cdr3_nt: TGTGCCAGCAAATCTAGCGGACCTTCCTACGAGCAGTACTTC; cdr3_aa: CASKSSGPSYEQYF
clone_size: .; v_call: TRBV29-1; d_call: TRBD1; j_call: TRBJ2-5; cdr3_nt: TGCAGCGTGGGTTGGACAGGATTAACCGAGACCCAGTACTTC; cdr3_aa: CSVGWTGLTETQYF
clone_size: few; v_call: TRBV2; d_call: TRBD2; j_call: TRBJ2-1; cdr3_nt: TGTGCCAGCAGTTCCGGGACTACCTCCGGTGAGCAGTTCTTC; cdr3_aa: CASSSGTTSGEQFF
clone_size: few; v_call: TRBV2; d_call: TRBD2; j_call: TRBJ2-7; cdr3_nt: TGTGCCAGCCAAGCTAGCGGGAACGACGAGCAGTACTTC; cdr3_aa: CASQASGNDEQYF
clone_size: .; v_call: TRBV5-1; d_call: .; j_call: TRBJ2-7; cdr3_nt: TGCGCCAGCAGCTTGGCCCCTAGCCACCACTACGAGCAGTACTTC; cdr3_aa: CASSLAPSHHYEQYF
clone_size: .; v_call: TRBV6-1; d_call: .; j_call: TRBJ2-1; cdr3_nt: TGTGCCAGCAGTGAAGTGGGACAATTTGGCGATGAGCAGTTCTTC; cdr3_aa: CASSEVGQFGDEQFF
clone_size: few; v_call: TRBV20-1; d_call: TRBD1; j_call: TRBJ1-4; cdr3_nt: TGCAGTGCCGCGGGACAGAGTAATGAAAAACTGTTTTTT; cdr3_aa: CSAAGQSNEKLFF
clone_size: few; v_call: TRBV6-1; d_call: .; j_call: TRBJ2-5; cdr3_nt: TGTGCCAGCAGTGAGCTCCAGCTCCCTCAAGAGACCCAGTACTTC; cdr3_aa: CASSELQLPQETQYF
clone_size: few; v_call: TRBV12-3/TRBV12-4; d_call: .; j_call: TRBJ2-1; cdr3_nt: TGTGCCAGCAGTCCCGCAGGTCACAATGAGCAGTTCTTC; cdr3_aa: CASSPAGHNEQFF
clone_size: .; v_call: TRBV6-6; d_call: TRBD1; j_call: TRBJ1-2; cdr3_nt: TGTGCCAGCAGTCCGACAGGGGGGGTAAACTATGGCTACACCTTC; cdr3_aa: CASSPTGGVNYGYTF
clone_size: few; v_call: TRBV2; d_call: .; j_call: TRBJ2-2; cdr3_nt: TGTGCCAGCAGGGGGGCATCCACCGGGGAGCTGTTTTTT; cdr3_aa: CASRGASTGELFF
clone_size: .; v_call: TRBV25-1; d_call: .; j_call: TRBJ2-7; cdr3_nt: TGTGCCAGCAGTGAATATTACAGGCACGAGCAGTACTTC; cdr3_aa: CASSEYYRHEQYF
clone_size: few; v_call: TRBV29-1; d_call: TRBD2; j_call: TRBJ2-1; cdr3_nt: TGCAGCGTTTACACTAGCGGGAGGGACAATGAGCAGTTCTTC; cdr3_aa: CSVYTSGRDNEQFF
clone_size: .; v_call: TRBV29-1; d_call: .; j_call: TRBJ2-7; cdr3_nt: TGCAGCGTTGAAGCCGGAGGTGGCTACGAGCAGTACTTC; cdr3_aa: CSVEAGGGYEQYF
clone_size: .; v_call: TRBV18; d_call: .; j_call: TRBJ1-5; cdr3_nt: TGTGCCAGCTCACCACGGGCGGATCAGCCCCAGCATTTT; cdr3_aa: CASSPRADQPQHF
clone_size: .; v_call: TRBV20-1; d_call: .; j_call: TRBJ2-7; cdr3_nt: TGCAGTGCTAGAGATCAGCATTTCTCCTCTTCGGGAGTGGGCTACGAGCAGTACTTC; cdr3_aa: CSARDQHFSSSGVGYEQYF
clone_size: many; v_call: TRBV6-2/TRBV6-3; d_call: .; j_call: TRBJ2-7; cdr3_nt: TGTGCCAGCAGTCAAGGGGGTGAGCAGTACTTC; cdr3_aa: CASSQGGEQYF
clone_size: .; v_call: TRBV29-1; d_call: .; j_call: TRBJ2-1; cdr3_nt: TGCAGCGGTACTCTATCGTGGGATAAGTTCTTC; cdr3_aa: CSGTLSWDKFF
clone_size: .; v_call: TRBV10-3; d_call: .; j_call: TRBJ2-1; cdr3_nt: TGTGCCATCAGTGAAGGGCTAGCGGAGCAGTTCTTC; cdr3_aa: CAISEGLAEQFF
clone_size: .; v_call: TRBV6-2/TRBV6-3; d_call: .; j_call: TRBJ2-1; cdr3_nt: TGTGCCAGCAGCATGTTAGATGAGCAGTTCTTC; cdr3_aa: CASSMLDEQFF
clone_size: .; v_call: TRBV29-1; d_call: TRBD2; j_call: TRBJ2-7; cdr3_nt: TGCAGCGTGGCCCTAGCGGGATGGGGGCCCATCGAGCAGTACTTC; cdr3_aa: CSVALAGWGPIEQYF
clone_size: .; v_call: TRBV20-1; d_call: .; j_call: TRBJ1-1; cdr3_nt: TGCAGTGCTATTTACAGAGAGAACACTGAAGCTTTCTTT; cdr3_aa: CSAIYRENTEAFF
clone_size: .; v_call: TRBV21-1; d_call: .; j_call: TRBJ2-1; cdr3_nt: TGTGCCAGCAGCAAAGGGAAGAAAAGCGAGGGCGATGAGCAGTTCTTC; cdr3_aa: CASSKGKKSEGDEQFF
clone_size: .; v_call: TRBV30; d_call: .; j_call: TRBJ2-3; cdr3_nt: TGTGCCTGGAGTCGGGGGCTCGGCACAGATACGCAGTATTTT; cdr3_aa: CAWSRGLGTDTQYF
clone_size: few; v_call: TRBV6-1; d_call: TRBD2; j_call: TRBJ2-3; cdr3_nt: TGTGCCAGCTTGCGCGGGAGGGGCACAGATACGCAGTATTTT; cdr3_aa: CASLRGRGTDTQYF
clone_size: .; v_call: TRBV12-3/TRBV12-4; d_call: .; j_call: TRBJ1-1; cdr3_nt: TGTGCCAGCAGACAGGACAGCCGGAACACTGAAGCTTTCTTT; cdr3_aa: CASRQDSRNTEAFF
clone_size: .; v_call: TRBV12-3/TRBV12-4; d_call: .; j_call: TRBJ2-3; cdr3_nt: TGTGCCAGCAGTTCGGCGAGGACTCGGGGCGCAGATACGCAGTATTTT; cdr3_aa: CASSSARTRGADTQYF
clone_size: few; v_call: TRBV28; d_call: .; j_call: TRBJ1-6; cdr3_nt: TGTGCCAGCATCGCCACAGGGTCTCATTCACCCCTCCACTTT; cdr3_aa: CASIATGSHSPLHF
clone_size: .; v_call: TRBV20-1; d_call: .; j_call: TRBJ1-4; cdr3_nt: TGCAGTGCTCCGAAAGGGGGAGAGGGGGAAAAACTGTTTTTT; cdr3_aa: CSAPKGGEGEKLFF